This entry concerns a single T cell receptor (beta chain). Antigen specificity is unknown. Relative to the germline gene, one junction end is altered; a read error may explain this. The CDR3 runs 16 residues. The germline CDR1 and CDR2 sequences are MGHRA and YSYEKL. This sample is drawn from a study of neurological immune-mediated disorders. By 5'RACE with 10-nucleotide random UMIs, the cDNA was made. Each CDR3 protein is one row after TCRdb ran MiXCR on the 5' RACE reads. The repertoire includes around 50,000 distinct CDR3 sequences, roughly 15% of them detected once, and under 4.5% sits in the top ten. Healthy control samples came from blood bank volunteers in Maryland, USA. Findings and caveats of the study: HTLV-1-associated myelopathy had the most TCR clonal expansion, while multiple sclerosis had the least, a level that fell below healthy controls. No CDR3 amino acid sequences recurred among expanded clones across subjects, suggesting private repertoires in all groups.

The rearrangement joins TRBV4-1 to TRBJ2-2, with TRBD1 as a possible D gene (6 bases). The sample comprised PBMCs. This clonotype originated in a man aged 60 to 69 in good health. CDR3 loop: CAISQAYRDYTGELFF. In nucleotides, the CDR3 is TGCGCCATCAGCCAAGCCTACAGGGATTACACCGGGGAGCTGTTTTTT.